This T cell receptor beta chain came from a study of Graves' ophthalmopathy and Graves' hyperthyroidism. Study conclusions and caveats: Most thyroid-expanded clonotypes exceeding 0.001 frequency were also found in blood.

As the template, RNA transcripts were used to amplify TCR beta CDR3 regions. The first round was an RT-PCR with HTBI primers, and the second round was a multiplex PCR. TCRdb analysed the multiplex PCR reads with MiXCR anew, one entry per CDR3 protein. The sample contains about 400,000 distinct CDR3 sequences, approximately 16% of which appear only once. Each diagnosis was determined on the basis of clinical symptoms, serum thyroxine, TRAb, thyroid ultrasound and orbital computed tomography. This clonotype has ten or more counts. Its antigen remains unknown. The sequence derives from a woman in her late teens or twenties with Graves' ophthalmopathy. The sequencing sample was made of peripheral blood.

The CDR3 spells CASSLTGGASGELFF. The CDR3 nucleotides are TGTGCCAGCAGTTTGACAGGGGGCGCCTCCGGGGAGCTGTTTTTT. The genes are TRBV12-3 or TRBV12-4 and TRBJ2-2; TRBD1 aligns across 10 bases. The CDR3 is 15 residues long. With 3 bases clipped from V and 6 bases from J, the junction kept 4 bases outside the gene matches.